This T cell receptor (beta chain) is drawn from a study of T cell changes during pregnancy in multiple sclerosis. With V trimmed by 3 bases and J by 4 bases, 5 bases remained unmatched. In germline, CDR1 is SGDLS, CDR2 YYNGEE. The CDR3 has 15 residues. Measured with immunoSEQ multiplex PCR; TCRdb has only the in-frame clones, and not every one. The profile shows tens of thousands of clones, over 80% of them singletons. The TCR comes from a female donor with multiple sclerosis, enrolled in a pregnancy study. The chain couples TRBV9 to TRBJ2-2; 8 positions match TRBD1. This specimen consisted of peripheral blood, obtained in the first trimester of pregnancy. This CDR3 reads CASSATGAVTGELFF. The DNA of the CDR3 is TGTGCCAGCAGCGCGACAGGGGCGGTCACCGGGGAGCTGTTTTTT.